The 27 T cell receptor beta chains below were found in one sample sequenced in a study of pediatric ulcerative colitis. TCRdb's table, derived via immunoSEQ multiplex PCR, lists solely in-frame clones and lacks some. The table lists approximately 40,000 clones, 60% to 75% of them singletons. One to two pinch biopsies were taken from the rectum during colonoscopy. Input material: gut tissue. These TCRs come from a boy aged 5-17 years with severe ulcerative colitis.

The gene calls are TRBV28 and TRBJ2-7; 9 bases line up with TRBD2. V lost 5 bases, J lost 2 bases, and 7 bases stayed unmatched. Germline V gene sequence: CDR1 MDHEN, CDR2 SYDVKM. The CDR3 length is 15 residues. The CDR3: CASSPAGGVTYEQYF. In nucleotides, the CDR3 is TGTGCCAGCAGTCCCGCGGGGGGGGTTACCTACGAGCAGTACTTC.

V gene TRBV6-5 combines with J gene TRBJ2-1, with D unclear. CDR1 is MNHEY and CDR2 is SVGAGI in the germline V gene. CDR3 length equals 16 residues. V was pared by 2 bases and J by 0 bases, with 11 bases between. CDR3: CASSYGSDHSYNEQFF. The CDR3, as DNA: TGTGCCAGCAGTTACGGCTCTGATCACTCCTACAATGAGCAGTTCTTC.

The rearrangement joins TRBV7-9 to TRBJ2-1; 7 bases are a match to TRBD1. This CDR3 has 15 residues. Germline CDR1 SEHNR, CDR2 FQNEAQ (reference sequence). The trim removed 4 bases at V and 3 bases at J, leaving 6 bases unmatched. CDR3 in DNA: TGTGCCAGCAGCTCTCCGGGACAGTTCTACAATGAGCAGTTCTTC. Its translation is CASSSPGQFYNEQFF.

The chain carries TRBV6-1 and TRBJ1-2; 8 nucleotides agree with TRBD1. Germline trimming cut 4 bases from V and 4 bases from J; bases unmatched to any gene: 8. Germline assignment: CDR1 MNHNS and CDR2 SASEGT. The CDR3 is 15 amino acids. This chain's CDR3 is CASSGGQGAFYGYTF. The CDR3 DNA follows: TGTGCCAGCAGTGGCGGGCAGGGGGCCTTCTATGGCTACACCTTC.

V and J are TRBV2 and TRBJ1-4, with 7 bases matching TRBD1. Germline trimming cut 7 bases from V and 8 bases from J; bases unmatched to any gene: 7. Germline V gives CDR1 SNHLY, CDR2 FYNNEI. CDR3 size: 13 residues. The CDR3 DNA reads TGTGCCAGCACGACAGGGTGGGTCGAAAAACTGTTTTTT. Translating it yields CASTTGWVEKLFF. Combining the CDR3 with reference TRBV2 and TRBJ1-4 gives the whole variable domain EPEVTQTPSHQVTQMGQEVILRCVPISNHLYFYWYRQILGQKVEFLVSFYNNEISEKSEIFDDQFSVERPDGSNFTLKIRSTKLEDSAMYFCASTTGWVEKLFFGSGTQLSVL.

This clone was detected only a few times. The chain combines TRBV7-2 with TRBJ1-1; D uncertain. The germline V and J ends were trimmed by 5 bases and 2 bases, with 15 bases remaining between them. The germline V gene has CDR1 SGHTA and CDR2 FQGNSA. The CDR3 has 15 residues. The CDR3 region has the DNA TGTGCCAGCAGCCCTGGCCTCAGCAAAAACACTGAAGCTTTCTTT. Translation gives CASSPGLSKNTEAFF.

As for this clone: In the same sample, other DNA sequences code for this CDR3. The V and J genes are TRBV4-1 and TRBJ1-2; TRBD1 might be the D (6 bases). Germline V gene lookup returns CDR1 MGHRA and CDR2 YSYEKL. The CDR3 has 14 residues. Trimming took off 0 bases at V and 6 bases at J, with 11 bases between the two ends. CDR3 sequence: CASSQDLNRDGYTF. The CDR3 bases are TGCGCCAGCAGCCAAGATTTAAACAGGGATGGCTACACCTTC.

The rearrangement links TRBV5-1 to TRBJ2-7; weak D call: TRBD1 (5 bases). V lost 5 bases and J lost 5, with 17 bases in between. In germline, CDR1 is SGHRS, CDR2 YFSETQ. The CDR3 totals 14 residues. CDR3 in amino acids: CASRRQGSLDEQYF. DNA for the CDR3: TGCGCCAGCAGACGCCAGGGTTCTCTGGACGAGCAGTACTTC.

The rearrangement links TRBV29-1 to TRBJ2-2; possibly TRBD1 for D (5 bases). The CDR3 loop spans 13 amino acids. Between the trimmed V and J ends, which lost 7 bases and 3 bases, there was a span of 12 bases. The germline V gene has CDR1 SQVTM and CDR2 ANQGSEA. The CDR3 here is CSAGHPDTGELFF. CDR3 bases: TGCAGCGCTGGACACCCGGACACCGGGGAGCTGTTTTTT.

V usage is TRBV5-1 and J usage is TRBJ1-2; D is perhaps TRBD1 (5 bases). Germline lookup yields CDR1 SGHRS and CDR2 YFSETQ. The V gene lost 0 bases and the J gene lost 1 base, with 10 bases spanning the gap. This CDR3 has 15 residues. The DNA of the CDR3 is TGCGCCAGCAGCTTGGCGTTGGGGGTTAACTATGGCTACACCTTC. This encodes CASSLALGVNYGYTF.

The rearrangement links TRBV11-2 to TRBJ1-1, with a weak D call TRBD1 (6 bases). Germline V CDR1 and CDR2: SGHAT, FQNNGV. The CDR3 runs to 13 residues. The germline V and J ends were trimmed by 1 base and 4 bases, with 7 bases remaining between them. CDR3 in DNA: TGTGCCAGCAGCTTAGCGGGGGCCACTGAAGCTTTCTTT. It is translated as CASSLAGATEAFF.

The J gene is TRBJ2-3, the V gene TRBV2, with 7 bases matching TRBD1. Per germline, CDR1 SNHLY and CDR2 FYNNEI. V was clipped by 5 bases and J by 5 bases; unmatched bases: 7. The CDR3 has 14 amino acids. The CDR3 loop is CASSKQGQGDTQYF. The CDR3 DNA is TGTGCCAGCAGTAAACAGGGGCAGGGAGATACGCAGTATTTT.

This rearrangement joins TRBV5-1 to TRBJ1-1; D not certain. The CDR3 has 13 amino acids. Germline V gene data show CDR1 as SGHRS and CDR2 as YFSETQ. Trimming removed 4 bases at V and 0 bases at J, with 7 bases between. CDR3 amino acids: CASSSTLNTEAFF. The CDR3 DNA is TGCGCCAGCAGCAGCACCCTGAACACTGAAGCTTTCTTT.

This clone was counted only a few times. At one end the junction does not follow the germline gene, possibly because of a read error. The chain links TRBV14 to TRBJ1-4, with no clear D. From germline, CDR1 is SGHDN and CDR2 FVKESK. The CDR3 runs 11 residues. CDR3 sequence: CASSQETGRGF. CDR3 coding DNA: TGTGCCAGCAGCCAAGAGACGGGCCGAGGATTT.

The chain combines TRBV5-1 with TRBJ2-1, with a tentative D call TRBD2 (5 bases). This CDR3 spans 15 amino acids. V lost 3 bases and J lost 2, with 12 bases in between. Per germline, CDR1 SGHRS and CDR2 YFSETQ. In DNA form, the CDR3 reads TGCGCCAGCAGCTCCACGGACTCGGCCTACAATGAGCAGTTCTTC. It codes for CASSSTDSAYNEQFF.

The gene calls are TRBV7-2 and TRBJ1-5, with 7 positions matching TRBD1. The CDR3 totals 16 residues. The germline CDR1 and CDR2 sequences are SGHTA and FQGNSA. V shed 2 bases and J 0 bases; nucleotides not matched to a gene: 4. Here the CDR3 DNA reads TGTGCCAGCAGCTTATCCGGGACAGTTAGCAATCAGCCCCAGCATTTT. Its protein is CASSLSGTVSNQPQHF.

V gene TRBV25-1 combines with J gene TRBJ2-2; D uncertain. CDR3 size: 16 residues. CDR1 MGHDK and CDR2 SYGVNS come from the germline V gene. The V end was cut by 5 bases, the J end by 1 base, with 14 bases between. The CDR3 sequence is CASSKNHRQNTGELFF. In DNA, the CDR3 is TGTGCCAGCAGTAAAAACCACCGACAGAACACCGGGGAGCTGTTTTTT.

This chain joins TRBV9 and TRBJ2-3; 10 nucleotides agree with TRBD2. After removal of 4 bases from V and 1 base from J, the junction contained 9 bases not matched to a gene. The CDR3 is 17 amino acids. Germline V gene data show CDR1 as SGDLS and CDR2 as YYNGEE. CDR3 in DNA: TGTGCCAGCAGCTTAGCGGAGCGGGGGGGCGGCACAGATACGCAGTATTTT. Protein sequence: CASSLAERGGGTDTQYF.

V is TRBV10-1 and J is TRBJ2-3, with 7 bases identical to TRBD1. Trimming took 3 bases from V and 4 from J; bases not matched to a gene: 10. The germline gives CDR1 WNHNN, CDR2 SYGVQD (reference sequence). This CDR3 region has 16 residues. The CDR3 coding sequence is TGCGCCAGCAGTGATCACAGGGGAGAGAGGTCAGATACGCAGTATTTT. It encodes CASSDHRGERSDTQYF.

This clone was found once. The V call is TRBV4-1, the J call TRBJ2-6, with D unresolved. This CDR3 comprises 18 residues. The ends were cut back, 5 bases at V and 3 bases at J, with 20 bases in the middle. Germline V gene lookup returns CDR1 MGHRA and CDR2 YSYEKL. CDR3 loop: CASSLNLAGSGGANVLTF. CDR3 in DNA: TGCGCCAGCAGCTTAAACCTGGCAGGCAGTGGTGGGGCCAACGTCCTGACTTTC.

The V gene is TRBV28, the J gene TRBJ1-6; 7 bases are a match to TRBD1. Germline V gene lookup returns CDR1 MDHEN and CDR2 SYDVKM. The length of the CDR3 is 16 residues. V lost 1 base to trimming and J lost 5 bases; unmatched junction nucleotides: 5. CDR3 protein: CASSLSKTGNNSPLHF. In nucleotides, the CDR3 is TGTGCCAGCAGTTTATCCAAGACAGGGAATAATTCACCCCTCCACTTT. The full variable domain, in which reference TRBV28 and TRBJ1-6 provide the parts outside the CDR3, is DVKVTQSSRYLVKRTGEKVFLECVQDMDHENMFWYRQDPGLGLRLIYFSYDVKMKEKGDIPEGYSVSREKKERFSLILESASTNQTSMYLCASSLSKTGNNSPLHFGNGTRLTVT.

The chain employs TRBV6-5 and TRBJ2-1, with 7 bases that match TRBD2. CDR1 MNHEY and CDR2 SVGAGI come from the germline V gene. V dropped 0 bases and J dropped 4; count of bases not matched to a gene: 6. CDR3 length: 16 residues. Here the CDR3 reads CASSYSGGETYNEQFF. CDR3 nucleotide sequence: TGTGCCAGCAGTTACTCGGGGGGGGAGACTTACAATGAGCAGTTCTTC.

The gene calls are TRBV11-2 and TRBJ2-5, with a tentative D call TRBD2 (7 bases). V lost 3 bases, J lost 5 bases, and 19 bases lay in between. This CDR3 comprises 16 residues. Germline V CDR1 and CDR2: SGHAT, FQNNGV. The CDR3 sequence: CASSFLGGPILETQYF. For the CDR3, the DNA is TGTGCCAGCAGCTTCCTGGGGGGGCCTATTTTGGAGACCCAGTACTTC.

V usage is TRBV5-1 and J usage is TRBJ1-2; TRBD1 is a possible D gene (6 bases). Trimming removed 4 bases at V and 2 bases at J, with 9 bases between. CDR1 is SGHRS, CDR2 YFSETQ, per germline. The CDR3 extends over 13 amino acids. Here the CDR3 reads CASSPDRNYGYTF. The CDR3 DNA follows: TGCGCCAGCAGCCCCGACAGGAACTATGGCTACACCTTC. Variable domain in full (rest from reference TRBV5-1 and TRBJ1-2): KAGVTQTPRYLIKTRGQQVTLSCSPISGHRSVSWYQQTPGQGLQFLFEYFSETQRNKGNFPGRFSGRQFSNSRSEMNVSTLELGDSALYLCASSPDRNYGYTFGSGTRLTVV.

This sequence joins TRBV2 and TRBJ2-7; D is undetermined. The germline V gene has CDR1 SNHLY and CDR2 FYNNEI. Deletions cut 6 bases from V and 1 base from J, with 16 bases between. The CDR3 extends over 15 amino acids. The CDR3 protein is CASSLVSVGSYEQYF. CDR3 bases: TGTGCCAGCAGCTTGGTTTCGGTTGGATCCTACGAGCAGTACTTC.

In its sample, this clone was seen a few times. This sequence joins TRBV7-8 and TRBJ2-1, with D tentatively TRBD2 (5 bases). The length of the CDR3 is 12 residues. Trimming stripped 1 base from V and 9 bases from J, with 7 bases between. Germline CDR1 SGHVS, CDR2 FQNEAQ. The CDR3 loop is CASSLGAGEQFF. In DNA form, the CDR3 reads TGTGCCAGCAGCTTAGGGGCGGGTGAGCAGTTCTTC.

The rearrangement uses TRBV6-1 and TRBJ2-2; TRBD1 agrees at 8 bases. After removal of 3 bases from V and 3 bases from J, the junction contained 9 bases not matched to a gene. CDR3 length: 17 residues. The germline V gene encodes CDR1 MNHNS and CDR2 SASEGT. The DNA for the CDR3 is TGTGCCAGCAGTGAGCAGGGGGCGTCCCTAGACACCGGGGAGCTGTTTTTT. It translates to CASSEQGASLDTGELFF.